Below, 20 T cell receptor beta chains from the same sample are listed, as sequenced in a study of cytomegalovirus exposure and HLA in healthy donors. The PCR used 60 Vbeta and 13 Jbeta primers. Data came from immunoSEQ multiplex PCR; TCRdb stores just in-frame clones and leaves some out. The data contain approximately 190,000 clones, roughly 80% of them singletons. Sequences were obtained from PBMCs. The receptor source for this set is a boy between 10 and 17 years old in good health and CMV-seronegative.

There are a few counts of this clone. CDR3: CASSYPGRTRELFF. DNA for the CDR3: TGTGCCAGCAGTTACCCTGGGCGTACCAGGGAGCTGTTTTTT. This sequence joins TRBV6-6 and TRBJ2-2, with no clear D. Germline V gene lookup returns CDR1 MNHNY and CDR2 SVGAGI (reference sequence). Trimming took 2 bases from V and 9 from J, leaving 13 bases between them. This CDR3 has 14 amino acids.

The chain carries TRBV30 and TRBJ2-3; 9 nucleotides align to TRBD2. This CDR3 has 15 amino acids. Germline V lookup: CDR1 GTSNPN, CDR2 SVGIG (reference sequence). V trimming: 1 base; J trimming: 2 bases; junction bases outside the gene matches: 4. The CDR3 region is CAWSGAGGLTDTQYF. The CDR3 bases are TGTGCCTGGAGTGGAGCGGGGGGACTCACAGATACGCAGTATTTT.

The rearrangement uses TRBV7-6 and TRBJ2-2; weak D call: TRBD2 (6 bases). CDR3 size: 15 residues. Germline V gene data show CDR1 as SGHVS and CDR2 as FNYEAQ. The V gene lost 1 base and the J gene lost 5 bases, with 11 bases spanning the gap. The DNA for the CDR3 is TGTGCCAGCAGCTTAGACGGGAGTAGGACCGGGGAGCTGTTTTTT. This sequence encodes CASSLDGSRTGELFF.

V usage is TRBV30 and J usage is TRBJ2-2; D is perhaps TRBD1 (6 bases). CDR1 is GTSNPN and CDR2 is SVGIG in the germline V gene (reference sequence). Deletions cut 2 bases from V and 5 bases from J, with 6 bases between. The CDR3 is 12 amino acids. CDR3 in amino acids: CAWSQGTGELFF. The CDR3 coding sequence is TGTGCCTGGAGTCAGGGGACCGGGGAGCTGTTTTTT. Complete variable domain (other parts from reference TRBV30 and TRBJ2-2): SQTIHQWPATLVQPVGSPLSLECTVEGTSNPNLYWYRQAAGRGLQLLFYSVGIGQISSEVPQNLSASRPQDRQFILSSKKLLLSDSGFYLCAWSQGTGELFFGEGSRLTVL.

V and J are TRBV7-2 and TRBJ1-5; TRBD1 matches at 7 bases. CDR3 length equals 16 residues. Germline values: CDR1 SGHTA, CDR2 FQGNSA. The V segment lost 5 bases and the J segment 0 bases; nucleotides outside the gene matches: 7. The CDR3 DNA is TGTGCCAGCAGCCCAGACAGGGCATATAGCAATCAGCCCCAGCATTTT. Translation: CASSPDRAYSNQPQHF.

This clone was observed a few times. Germline and junction disagree at one end, which may indicate a read error. This rearrangement joins TRBV7-9 to TRBJ1-4, with unresolved D. The CDR3 has 11 amino acids. The germline V gene has CDR1 SEHNR and CDR2 FQNEAQ (reference sequence). CDR3 coding DNA: TGTTCCAGCAGCCGAGGGGAAAAACTGTTTTTT. Amino acid sequence: CSSSRGEKLFF.

This clone was seen only a few times. V usage is TRBV9 and J usage is TRBJ2-5; 11 nucleotides agree with TRBD2. CDR1 SGDLS and CDR2 YYNGEE come from the germline V gene. J gave up 1 base and V 0 bases, and 2 bases lay outside the gene matches. The CDR3 is 16 amino acids. The CDR3 loop is CASSVGSGGVQETQYF. The CDR3 region has the DNA TGTGCCAGCAGCGTAGGTAGCGGGGGGGTCCAAGAGACCCAGTACTTC.

The V gene is TRBV27, the J gene TRBJ1-2; a weak D match, TRBD1 (6 bases). CDR3 length: 15 amino acids. Trimming cost V 2 bases and J 5 bases, with 15 bases left between them. The germline V gene encodes CDR1 MNHEY and CDR2 SMNVEV (reference sequence). CDR3 protein: CASSLGRQASYGYTF. The DNA of the CDR3 is TGTGCCAGCAGTTTAGGGAGACAGGCCTCATATGGCTACACCTTC.

The J gene is TRBJ2-6, the V gene TRBV2, with TRBD2 matching 13 bases. V trimming: 5 bases; J trimming: 0 bases; junction bases outside the gene matches: 1. In germline, CDR1 is SNHLY, CDR2 FYNNEI. The CDR3 length is 17 residues. The CDR3 region has the DNA TGTGCCAGCAGTAGACTAGCGGGGGGCTCTGGGGCCAACGTCCTGACTTTC. Encoded protein: CASSRLAGGSGANVLTF.

The chain combines TRBV7-9 with TRBJ1-2, with 7 bases lining up with TRBD1. V gave up 0 bases and J gave up 4 bases; unmatched junction bases: 5. The CDR3 consists of 15 residues. Germline loops: CDR1 SEHNR, CDR2 FQNEAQ (reference sequence). In DNA form, the CDR3 reads TGTGCCAGCAGCTTAGCGCTCAGGGGGAGCTATGGCTACACCTTC. It specifies CASSLALRGSYGYTF.

V and J are TRBV9 and TRBJ1-5; no reliable D call. The V and J ends lost 2 bases and 6 bases respectively, with 12 bases between them. This CDR3 is built from 14 residues. In germline, CDR1 is SGDLS, CDR2 YYNGEE. This CDR3 reads CASSVTPGLQPQHF. The DNA for the CDR3 is TGTGCCAGCAGCGTCACCCCAGGTCTTCAGCCCCAGCATTTT.

This chain joins TRBV2 and TRBJ2-5; D may be TRBD1 (5 bases). Looked up from germline, CDR1 is SNHLY and CDR2 is FYNNEI. This CDR3 is 15 amino acids long. V dropped 0 bases and J dropped 2 bases, with 10 bases sitting between them. The CDR3 is CASSEAGLSQETQYF. CDR3 DNA: TGTGCCAGCAGTGAAGCGGGGCTGTCTCAAGAGACCCAGTACTTC.

The chain links TRBV9 to TRBJ1-5; possible D gene TRBD1, 6 bases. The germline V gene has CDR1 SGDLS and CDR2 YYNGEE. The V and J ends lost 5 bases and 1 base respectively, with 13 bases between them. This CDR3 contains 15 residues. CDR3 sequence reads: CASSFTGMSNQPQHF. DNA for the CDR3: TGTGCCAGCAGTTTTACAGGGATGAGCAATCAGCCCCAGCATTTT.

The chain joins TRBV9 to TRBJ2-3, with D perhaps matching TRBD2 (5 bases). This CDR3 contains 15 residues. The V end was cut by 4 bases, the J end by 4 bases, with 16 bases between. CDR1 SGDLS and CDR2 YYNGEE come from the germline V gene. The CDR3 spells CASSPAVRESDTQYF. CDR3 nucleotide sequence: TGTGCCAGCAGCCCGGCGGTGAGGGAGTCAGATACGCAGTATTTT.

The J gene is TRBJ2-7, the V gene TRBV30, with 7 bases fitting TRBD2. Per the germline V gene, CDR1 is GTSNPN and CDR2 is SVGIG (reference sequence). V gave up 2 bases and J gave up 4 bases; unmatched junction bases: 2. There are 12 residues in the CDR3. CDR3 sequence: CAWSMGGYEQYF. The CDR3 region has the DNA TGTGCCTGGAGTATGGGGGGGTACGAGCAGTACTTC.

The chain carries TRBV5-4 and TRBJ1-1; D is unresolved. The CDR3 extends over 11 amino acids. CDR1 is SGHNT, CDR2 YYREEE, per germline (reference sequence). V lost 4 bases and J 2 bases, leaving 3 bases between the germline ends. The CDR3 coding sequence is TGTGCCAGCAGCCAAAACACTGAAGCTTTCTTT. Its protein product is CASSQNTEAFF.

This chain links TRBV29-1 with TRBJ2-5; D possibly corresponds to TRBD2 (5 bases). This CDR3 spans 10 amino acids. V was shortened by 4 bases and J by 5 bases, with 5 bases between the two germline ends. CDR1 and CDR2 from the germline V gene are SQVTM and ANQGSEA. DNA of the CDR3: TGCAGCGTTGGAGGGGAGACCCAGTACTTC. Protein sequence: CSVGGETQYF.

CDR3 in DNA: TGTGCCAGCAGTGAAGCGGGTCCGGGGGGCCCCGATGGCTACACCTTC. Its translation is CASSEAGPGGPDGYTF. V gene TRBV2 combines with J gene TRBJ1-2; maybe TRBD1 (6 bases). The CDR3 totals 16 residues. Per the germline V gene, CDR1 is SNHLY and CDR2 is FYNNEI. The V end lost 0 bases, the J end lost 6 bases, and 17 bases lay between the germline ends.

Here the CDR3 DNA reads TGCGCCAGCAGTGAGAGGTCACAGGTAGGCGAGCAGTTCTTC. Translation: CASSERSQVGEQFF. This chain joins TRBV10-1 and TRBJ2-1; possible D gene TRBD1, 5 bases. Germline-derived CDR1 and CDR2 are WNHNN and SYGVQD (reference sequence). V was clipped by 2 bases and J by 10 bases, with 15 bases between them. The CDR3 consists of 14 residues.

In its sample, this clone was seen a few times. The chain couples TRBV15 to TRBJ1-4, with D unresolved. V lost 5 bases and J lost 8, with 15 bases in between. This CDR3 region has 14 residues. The germline V gene encodes CDR1 LNHNV and CDR2 YYDKDF (reference sequence). The chain's CDR3 is CATSRTYDLEKLFF. The CDR3 region has the DNA TGTGCCACCAGCCGAACATATGACTTGGAAAAACTGTTTTTT.